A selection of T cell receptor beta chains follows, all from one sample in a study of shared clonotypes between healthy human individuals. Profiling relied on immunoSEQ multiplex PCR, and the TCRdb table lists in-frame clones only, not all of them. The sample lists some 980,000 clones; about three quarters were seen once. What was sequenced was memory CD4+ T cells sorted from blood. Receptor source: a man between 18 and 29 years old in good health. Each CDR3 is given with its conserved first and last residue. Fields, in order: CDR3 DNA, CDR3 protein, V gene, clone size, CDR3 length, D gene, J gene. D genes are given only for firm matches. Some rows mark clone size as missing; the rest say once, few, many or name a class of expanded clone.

DNA: TGTGCCAGCAGTAAAACAGTCCCTAGCGGGAGTAAAGAGACCCAGTACTTC
CDR3: CASSKTVPSGSKETQYF
V: TRBV7-9
size: NA
length: 17
D: TRBD2
J: TRBJ2-5

DNA: TGTGCCAGCAGCCGTCAGGGTACCTACGAGCAGTACTTC
CDR3: CASSRQGTYEQYF
V: TRBV14
size: NA
length: 13
D: NA
J: TRBJ2-7

DNA: TGTGCCAGCAGCCCCAGGGGGCTTAAGGCCCAAGAGACCCAGTACTTC
CDR3: CASSPRGLKAQETQYF
V: TRBV28
size: NA
length: 16
D: TRBD1
J: TRBJ2-5

DNA: TGCGCCAGCGGGATGACAGGAACTACCTACGAGCAGTACTTC
CDR3: CASGMTGTTYEQYF
V: TRBV5-1
size: NA
length: 14
D: NA
J: TRBJ2-7

DNA: TGTGCCAGCAGCTTCCGGCCCTACGAGCAGTACTTC
CDR3: CASSFRPYEQYF
V: TRBV5-8
size: NA
length: 12
D: NA
J: TRBJ2-7

DNA: TGTGCCGCCGTGGACTTATCCCGTTACGAGCAGTACTTC
CDR3: CAAVDLSRYEQYF
V: TRBV6-5
size: NA
length: 13
D: NA
J: TRBJ2-7

DNA: TGTGCCAGCAGTGTCTTAGCGGGGGGCAAGGTCGAGCAGTACTTC
CDR3: CASSVLAGGKVEQYF
V: TRBV27
size: NA
length: 15
D: TRBD2
J: TRBJ2-7

DNA: TGTGCCAGCAGCTTGGCCGCGGCAACTGGAAACACCATATATTTT
CDR3: CASSLAAATGNTIYF
V: TRBV5-6
size: NA
length: 15
D: NA
J: TRBJ1-3

DNA: TGTGCCAGCAGCTTTTACAGGGATGGCTACACCTTC
CDR3: CASSFYRDGYTF
V: TRBV11-2
size: NA
length: 12
D: NA
J: TRBJ1-2

DNA: TGTGCCTGGAACCCAGGGAGCACAGATACGCAGTATTTT
CDR3: CAWNPGSTDTQYF
V: TRBV30
size: NA
length: 13
D: NA
J: TRBJ2-3

DNA: TGTGCCAGCAGGAGGGGAGACAGGGGCCCGTACGAGCAGTACTTC
CDR3: CASRRGDRGPYEQYF
V: TRBV6-5
size: many
length: 15
D: TRBD1
J: TRBJ2-7

DNA: TGTGCCAGCAGTTATTCGACGGCCCAGGGCACCGGGGAGCTGTTTTTT
CDR3: CASSYSTAQGTGELFF
V: TRBV6-6
size: NA
length: 16
D: NA
J: TRBJ2-2

DNA: TGTGCCACCTTACAGCAGACAGGGATTGGAGAAAAACTGTTTTTT
CDR3: CATLQQTGIGEKLFF
V: TRBV7-2
size: once
length: 15
D: TRBD1
J: TRBJ1-4

DNA: TGCGCCAGCAGCCCGGGGACCGGGGAGCTGTTTTTT
CDR3: CASSPGTGELFF
V: TRBV10-1
size: few
length: 12
D: NA
J: TRBJ2-2

DNA: TGTGCCAGCAGCATTCGGACAGGTTCTCCCTACGAGCAGTACTTC
CDR3: CASSIRTGSPYEQYF
V: TRBV7-9
size: NA
length: 15
D: TRBD1
J: TRBJ2-7

DNA: TGCGCCAGCAGCCTCAACAGAGATCAGCCCCAGCATTTT
CDR3: CASSLNRDQPQHF
V: TRBV5-1
size: NA
length: 13
D: NA
J: TRBJ1-5

DNA: TGTGCCTGGGAGCATCAGCGGGGGGCTGGCAATGAGCAGTTCTTC
CDR3: CAWEHQRGAGNEQFF
V: TRBV30
size: NA
length: 15
D: TRBD2
J: TRBJ2-1

DNA: TGTGCCAGCAGCTTAGCGGTGGGGTGGGGGTCTTCAGATACGCAGTATTTT
CDR3: CASSLAVGWGSSDTQYF
V: TRBV7-6
size: NA
length: 17
D: NA
J: TRBJ2-3

DNA: TGCGCCAGCAGCTTGTCTGGGACAGGGGAGGGCTACACCTTC
CDR3: CASSLSGTGEGYTF
V: TRBV5-1
size: NA
length: 14
D: TRBD1
J: TRBJ1-2

DNA: TGTGCCTGGAGTGTAGATCCCTCGAGCCAGCCCCAGCATTTT
CDR3: CAWSVDPSSQPQHF
V: TRBV30
size: once
length: 14
D: NA
J: TRBJ1-5

DNA: TGTGCCAGCAGTGAGGGACTAGTTTCCTACAATGAGCAGTTCTTC
CDR3: CASSEGLVSYNEQFF
V: TRBV6-1
size: once
length: 15
D: TRBD2
J: TRBJ2-1

DNA: TGTGCCAGCAGCTTCCCCCCAGTTTATACGCAGTATTTT
CDR3: CASSFPPVYTQYF
V: TRBV11-2
size: NA
length: 13
D: NA
J: TRBJ2-3

DNA: TGTGCCAGCAGCTCTCGGGGTCCAGATACGCAGTATTTT
CDR3: CASSSRGPDTQYF
V: TRBV7-9
size: once
length: 13
D: NA
J: TRBJ2-3

DNA: TGTGCCAGCAGCTTAGAGTGGGTATTACAGCCGAATTCACCCCTCCACTTT
CDR3: CASSLEWVLQPNSPLHF
V: TRBV11-3
size: NA
length: 17
D: NA
J: TRBJ1-6

DNA: TGTGCCGCGGTAAGCGAAGTCCACGAGCAGTACTTC
CDR3: CAAVSEVHEQYF
V: TRBV6-1
size: NA
length: 12
D: NA
J: TRBJ2-7

DNA: TGTGCCAGTAGTATATCCCCCCCGATGGGTTCACCCCTCCACTTT
CDR3: CASSISPPMGSPLHF
V: TRBV19
size: once
length: 15
D: NA
J: TRBJ1-6

DNA: TGTGCCAGTAGTAGGGGGCGGGATTTAGAAGCTTTCTTT
CDR3: CASSRGRDLEAFF
V: TRBV19
size: NA
length: 13
D: NA
J: TRBJ1-1

DNA: TGTGCCAGCAGCTTAGTGGCGGGGGCCTACAATGAGCAGTTCTTC
CDR3: CASSLVAGAYNEQFF
V: TRBV7-6
size: few
length: 15
D: TRBD2
J: TRBJ2-1

DNA: TGTGCCAGCAGCAACAGGGGGCTGGAGCAGTACTTC
CDR3: CASSNRGLEQYF
V: TRBV7-2
size: NA
length: 12
D: TRBD1
J: TRBJ2-7